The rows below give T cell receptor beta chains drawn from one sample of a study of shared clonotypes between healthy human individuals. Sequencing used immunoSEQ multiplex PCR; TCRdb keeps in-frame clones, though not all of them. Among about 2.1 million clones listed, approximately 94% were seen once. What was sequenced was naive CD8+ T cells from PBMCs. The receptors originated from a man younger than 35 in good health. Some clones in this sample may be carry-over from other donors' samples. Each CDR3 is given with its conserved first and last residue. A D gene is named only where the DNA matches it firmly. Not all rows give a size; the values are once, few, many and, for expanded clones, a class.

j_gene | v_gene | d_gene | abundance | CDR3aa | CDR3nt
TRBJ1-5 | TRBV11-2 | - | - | CASSPIYSNQPQHF | TGTGCCAGCAGTCCCATATATAGCAATCAGCCCCAGCATTTT
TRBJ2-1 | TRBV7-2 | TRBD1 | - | CASSSTGELLNEQFF | TGTGCCAGCAGCTCGACAGGGGAACTCCTCAATGAGCAGTTCTTC
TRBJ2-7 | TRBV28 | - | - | CASSFPERGYEQYF | TGTGCCAGCAGTTTTCCAGAGAGGGGCTACGAGCAGTACTTC
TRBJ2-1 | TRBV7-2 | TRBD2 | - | CASRQREGRNEQFF | TGTGCCAGTAGACAGCGGGAGGGTCGGAATGAGCAGTTCTTC
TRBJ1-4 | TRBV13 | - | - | CASSFTTGQLFF | TGTGCCAGCAGCTTCACCACGGGTCAACTGTTTTTT
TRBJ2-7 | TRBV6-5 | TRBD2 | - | CASRRLAGTYEQYF | TGTGCCAGCAGGCGACTAGCGGGGACCTACGAGCAGTACTTC
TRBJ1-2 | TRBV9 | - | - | CASSGTGTVYGYTF | TGTGCCAGCAGCGGGACCGGGACGGTCTATGGCTACACCTTC
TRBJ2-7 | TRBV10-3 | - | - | CAISEGRADEQYF | TGTGCCATCAGTGAGGGCAGGGCCGACGAGCAGTACTTC
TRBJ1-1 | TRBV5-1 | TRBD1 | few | CASSLWTGNTEAFF | TGCGCCAGCAGCTTATGGACAGGGAACACTGAAGCTTTCTTT
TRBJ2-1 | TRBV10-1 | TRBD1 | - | CASSYTGQWNEQFF | TGCGCCAGCAGTTATACGGGACAGTGGAATGAGCAGTTCTTC
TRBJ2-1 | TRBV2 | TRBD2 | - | CASSVRTSGRVPSDSSYNEQFF | TGTGCCAGCAGTGTGCGGACTAGCGGGAGGGTGCCTTCGGATAGCTCCTACAATGAGCAGTTCTTC
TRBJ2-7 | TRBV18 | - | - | CASSEPTGIPYEQYF | TGTGCCAGCTCAGAACCCACGGGTATCCCATACGAGCAGTACTTC
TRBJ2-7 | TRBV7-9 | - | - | CASSSPQTYEQYF | TGTGCCAGCAGCTCCCCTCAGACGTACGAGCAGTACTTC
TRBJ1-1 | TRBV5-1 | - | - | CASSPNGGTEAFF | TGCGCCAGCAGCCCGAACGGGGGCACTGAAGCTTTCTTT
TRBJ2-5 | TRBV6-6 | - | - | CASSYLGGTIETQYF | TGTGCCAGCAGTTACCTGGGGGGTACCATAGAGACCCAGTACTTC
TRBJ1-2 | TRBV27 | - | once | CASSSRDEYGYTF | TGTGCCAGCAGTTCCCGGGACGAGTATGGCTACACCTTC
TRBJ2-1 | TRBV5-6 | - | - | CASSLGVSYNEQFF | TGTGCCAGCAGCTTGGGGGTATCCTACAATGAGCAGTTCTTC
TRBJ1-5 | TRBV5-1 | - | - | CASSLGAGDNQPQHF | TGCGCCAGCAGCTTGGGGGCAGGGGACAATCAGCCCCAGCATTTT
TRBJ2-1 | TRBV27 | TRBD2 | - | CASSSSGNYNEQFF | TGTGCCAGCAGTTCTAGCGGGAACTACAATGAGCAGTTCTTC
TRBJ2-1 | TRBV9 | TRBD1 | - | CASSTGGVAYNEQFF | TGTGCCAGCAGCACAGGGGGTGTCGCCTACAATGAGCAGTTCTTC
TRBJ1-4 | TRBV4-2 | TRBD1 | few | CASSQRTGNEKLFF | TGTGCCAGCAGCCAGAGGACAGGTAATGAAAAACTGTTTTTT
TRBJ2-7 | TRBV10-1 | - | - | CASSESRTVFYEQYF | TGCGCCAGCAGTGAGTCCCGGACAGTATTCTACGAGCAGTACTTC
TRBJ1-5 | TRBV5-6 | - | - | CASSERQNQPQHF | TGTGCCAGCAGCGAGAGACAGAATCAGCCCCAGCATTTT
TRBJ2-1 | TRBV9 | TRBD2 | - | CASSLGGRAPDEQFF | TGTGCCAGCAGCCTGGGGGGGAGGGCCCCCGATGAGCAGTTCTTC
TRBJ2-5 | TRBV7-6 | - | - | CASSEWTAIPQETQYF | TGTGCCAGCAGCGAATGGACCGCAATCCCCCAAGAGACCCAGTACTTC
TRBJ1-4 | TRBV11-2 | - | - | CASSTGFGFQGKLFF | TGTGCCAGCAGCACGGGATTCGGGTTTCAAGGAAAACTGTTTTTT
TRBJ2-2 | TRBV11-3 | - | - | CASSSLPGELFF | TGTGCCAGCAGCTCGCTCCCCGGGGAGCTGTTTTTT
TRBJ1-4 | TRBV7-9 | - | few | CASSLGGEKLFF | TGTGCCAGCAGCTTAGGGGGTGAAAAACTGTTTTTT
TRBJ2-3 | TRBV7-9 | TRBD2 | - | CASSVGTSGRRDTQYF | TGTGCCAGCAGCGTGGGGACTAGCGGGCGCCGGGATACGCAGTATTTT
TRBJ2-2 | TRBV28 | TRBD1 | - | CASSPDRTGGITGELFF | TGTGCCAGCAGTCCGGACCGGACAGGGGGCATCACCGGGGAGCTGTTTTTT
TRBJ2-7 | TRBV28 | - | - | CASSSGPPYSYEQYF | TGTGCCAGCAGTTCGGGGCCTCCCTACTCCTACGAGCAGTACTTC
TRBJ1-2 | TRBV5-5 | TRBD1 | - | CASSLDRTGDGGYTF | TGTGCCAGCAGCTTGGACCGGACAGGGGATGGGGGCTACACCTTC
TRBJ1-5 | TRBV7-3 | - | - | CASSLTGGGNQPQHF | TGTGCCAGCAGCTTAACAGGGGGAGGCAATCAGCCCCAGCATTTT
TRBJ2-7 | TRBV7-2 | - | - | CASSFLQGLNYEQYF | TGTGCCAGCAGCTTCCTTCAGGGCTTAAACTACGAGCAGTACTTC
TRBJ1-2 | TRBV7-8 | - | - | CASSLARIYGYTF | TGTGCCAGCAGCTTAGCCAGGATCTATGGCTACACCTTC
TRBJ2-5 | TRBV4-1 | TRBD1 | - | CASGGGDRQETQYF | TGCGCCAGCGGGGGTGGGGACAGACAAGAGACCCAGTACTTC
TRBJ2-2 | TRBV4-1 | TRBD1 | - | CASSPNRGQGVRTGELFF | TGCGCCAGCAGCCCGAACCGGGGACAGGGGGTTCGCACCGGGGAGCTGTTTTTT
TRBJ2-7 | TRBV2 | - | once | CASSETVSYEQYF | TGTGCCAGCAGTGAAACAGTTTCCTACGAGCAGTACTTC
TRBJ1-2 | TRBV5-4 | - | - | CASSAGHSNYGYTF | TGTGCCAGCAGCGCAGGGCATTCTAACTATGGCTACACCTTC
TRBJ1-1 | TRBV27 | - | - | CASSLHSRGTEAFF | TGTGCCAGCAGTTTGCACAGCCGTGGCACTGAAGCTTTCTTT
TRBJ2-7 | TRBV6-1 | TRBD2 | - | CASSEGTSGIILYEQYF | TGTGCCAGCAGTGAAGGGACTAGCGGGATAATTCTTTACGAGCAGTACTTC
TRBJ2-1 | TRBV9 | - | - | CASSVGRGRNEQFF | TGTGCCAGCAGCGTAGGCCGGGGGCGGAATGAGCAGTTCTTC
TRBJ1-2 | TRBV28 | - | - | CASSLTPMIGRSGYTF | TGTGCCAGCAGTCTGACGCCTATGATAGGGCGATCCGGCTACACCTTC
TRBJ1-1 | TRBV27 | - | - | CVSAISLGNEAFF | TGTGTTTCGGCCATCTCTTTAGGAAATGAAGCTTTCTTT
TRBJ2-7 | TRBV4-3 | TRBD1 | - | CASSQGTGFLSYEQYF | TGCGCCAGCAGCCAAGGGACAGGGTTTTTATCCTACGAGCAGTACTTC
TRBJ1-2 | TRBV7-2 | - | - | CASSLTREVLYGYTF | TGTGCCAGCAGCTTAACGCGGGAAGTCCTTTATGGCTACACCTTC
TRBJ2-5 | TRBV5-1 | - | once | CASSSPRETQYF | TGCGCCAGCAGCTCCCCCCGAGAGACCCAGTACTTC
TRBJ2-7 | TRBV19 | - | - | CASSINLGYNEQYF | TGTGCCAGTAGTATTAATCTGGGATACAACGAGCAGTACTTC
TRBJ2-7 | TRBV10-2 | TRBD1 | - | CASSESEVGTGANPGGDYEQYF | TGCGCCAGCAGTGAGTCGGAGGTGGGGACAGGAGCCAATCCGGGTGGGGATTACGAGCAGTACTTC
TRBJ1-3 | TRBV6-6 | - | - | CASIPGPVAGNTIYF | TGTGCCAGCATCCCTGGGCCCGTCGCGGGAAACACCATATATTTT
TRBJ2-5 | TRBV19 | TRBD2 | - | CASSTPGLAGGQETQYF | TGTGCCAGTAGTACCCCGGGACTAGCGGGAGGACAAGAGACCCAGTACTTC
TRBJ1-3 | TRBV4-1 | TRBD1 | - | CASSLLQGAAGNTIYF | TGCGCCAGCAGCCTACTACAGGGGGCGGCTGGAAACACCATATATTTT
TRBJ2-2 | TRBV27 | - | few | CASSLRGNTGELFF | TGTGCCAGCAGTTTAAGGGGGAACACCGGGGAGCTGTTTTTT
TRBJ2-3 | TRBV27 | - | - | CASSIDSSTDTQYF | TGTGCCAGCAGCATAGACAGCAGCACAGATACGCAGTATTTT